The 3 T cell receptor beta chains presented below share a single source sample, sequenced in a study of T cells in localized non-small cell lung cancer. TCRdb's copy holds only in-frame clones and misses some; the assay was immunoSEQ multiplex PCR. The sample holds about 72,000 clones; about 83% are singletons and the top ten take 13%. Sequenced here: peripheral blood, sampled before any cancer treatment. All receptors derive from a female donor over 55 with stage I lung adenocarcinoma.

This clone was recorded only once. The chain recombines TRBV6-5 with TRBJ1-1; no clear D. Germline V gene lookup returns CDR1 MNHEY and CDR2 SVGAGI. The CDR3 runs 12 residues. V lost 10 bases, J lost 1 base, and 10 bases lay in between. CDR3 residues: CANLVPNTEAFF. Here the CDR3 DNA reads TGTGCCAATCTCGTCCCGAACACTGAAGCTTTCTTT.

The CDR3 DNA sequence: TGTGCCAGCAGCTTGTATCAAGGCCAAAAGGCTGAAGCTTTCTTT. This translates into CASSLYQGQKAEAFF. The V and J genes are TRBV5-8 and TRBJ1-1; D is uncertain. From germline, CDR1 is SGHTS and CDR2 YDEGEE. The CDR3 length is 15 residues. Trimming removed 1 base at V and 6 bases at J, with 16 bases between.

The CDR3, as DNA: TGCAGTGCTTATAAAGACGCAAAACTGTTTTTT. Its translation is CSAYKDAKLFF. The chain carries TRBV20-1 and TRBJ1-4; D uncertain. This CDR3 spans 11 amino acids. V dropped 5 bases and J dropped 10 bases, with 11 bases sitting between them. Germline V gives CDR1 DFQATT, CDR2 SNEGSKA (reference sequence).